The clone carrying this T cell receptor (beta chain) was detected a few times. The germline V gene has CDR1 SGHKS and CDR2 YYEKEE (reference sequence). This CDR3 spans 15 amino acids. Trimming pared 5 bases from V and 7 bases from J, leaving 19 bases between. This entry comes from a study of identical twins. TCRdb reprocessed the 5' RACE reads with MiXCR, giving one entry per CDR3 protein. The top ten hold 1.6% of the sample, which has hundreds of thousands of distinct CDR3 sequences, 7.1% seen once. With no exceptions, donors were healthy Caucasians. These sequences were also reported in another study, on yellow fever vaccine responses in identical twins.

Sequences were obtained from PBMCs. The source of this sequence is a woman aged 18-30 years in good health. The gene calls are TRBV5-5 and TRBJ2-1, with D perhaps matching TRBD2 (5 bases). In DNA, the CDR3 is TGTGCCAGCAGTGGAAGCGGTCTCCCTGGGAATGAGCAGTTCTTC. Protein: CASSGSGLPGNEQFF.